A single sample is the source of the 3 T cell receptor beta chains below, sequenced in a study of early T cells in non-severe SARS-CoV-2 infection. MiXCR, applied by TCRdb to the 5' RACE reads, yields one record per CDR3 protein. This sample has tens of thousands of distinct CDR3 sequences, with approximately 11% found just once. Specimen: whole blood. All receptors derive from an adult who was a healthcare worker with PCR-confirmed SARS-CoV-2 infection or an uninfected control (not recorded which).

This clonotype was recorded a few times. The rearrangement uses TRBV12-3 or TRBV12-4 and TRBJ1-5; D is perhaps TRBD1 (5 bases). V was shortened by 5 bases and J by 7 bases, with 18 bases between the two germline ends. The CDR3 spans 15 residues. CDR3: CASSLRGDGLQPQHF. In nucleotides, the CDR3 is TGTGCCAGCAGTCTGCGGGGGGATGGGCTGCAGCCCCAGCATTTT.

This clonotype was seen at least ten times. The V and J genes are TRBV18 and TRBJ1-6, with a possible D match to TRBD1 (6 bases). In germline, CDR1 is KGHSH, CDR2 LQKENI. The V end was cut by 3 bases, the J end by 9 bases, with 15 bases between. The CDR3 totals 15 residues. CDR3 in amino acids: CASSPAETGGSPLHF. The CDR3 nucleotides are TGTGCCAGCTCACCGGCCGAGACAGGTGGTTCACCCCTCCACTTT. The variable domain in full, completed from reference TRBV18 and TRBJ1-6, reads NAGVMQNPRHLVRRRGQEARLRCSPMKGHSHVYWYRQLPEEGLKFMVYLQKENIIDESGMPKERFSAEFPKEGPSILRIQQVVRGDSAAYFCASSPAETGGSPLHFGNGTRLTVT.

Many counts were recorded for this clonotype. V usage is TRBV7-6 and J usage is TRBJ2-2; maybe TRBD1 (5 bases). CDR3 length: 15 residues. The V end lost 3 bases, the J end lost 4 bases, and 12 bases lay between the germline ends. Germline V lookup: CDR1 SGHVS, CDR2 FNYEAQ. CDR3 sequence: CASSLKGMSTGELFF. CDR3 nucleotides: TGTGCCAGCAGCTTGAAGGGGATGAGCACCGGGGAGCTGTTTTTT.